The rows below give T cell receptor beta chains drawn from one sample of a study of T cells in Graves' hyperthyroidism and ophthalmopathy. MiXCR, run by TCRdb on the multiplex PCR reads, gives a single entry per CDR3 protein. This table holds 250,000 or so distinct CDR3 sequences, about 17% found once. The sample comprised blood. These receptors were taken from a young woman with Graves' ophthalmopathy. The CDR3 runs from the conserved cysteine through the conserved F or W. Fields, in order: CDR3 length, V gene, clone size, D gene, J gene, CDR3 protein, CDR3 DNA. D genes are given only for firm matches. Not all rows give a size; the values are once, few, many and, for expanded clones, a class.

length: 15
V: TRBV27
size: many
D: TRBD1
J: TRBJ2-5
CDR3: CASRDGTGWQETQYF
DNA: TGTGCCAGCAGAGACGGGACAGGGTGGCAAGAGACCCAGTACTTC

length: 13
V: TRBV6-1
size: few
D: -
J: TRBJ2-6
CDR3: CASSVWGANVLTF
DNA: TGTGCCAGCAGTGTATGGGGGGCCAACGTCCTGACTTTC

length: 15
V: TRBV20-1
size: many
D: TRBD1
J: TRBJ2-5
CDR3: CSARAGTGVQETQYF
DNA: TGCAGTGCTAGGGCCGGGACAGGGGTCCAAGAGACCCAGTACTTC

length: 13
V: TRBV9
size: many
D: -
J: TRBJ1-1
CDR3: CASSPGWTPEAFF
DNA: TGTGCCAGCAGCCCCGGTTGGACGCCTGAAGCTTTCTTT

length: 14
V: TRBV6-1
size: many
D: -
J: TRBJ2-1
CDR3: CASSRAARYNEQFF
DNA: TGTGCCAGCTCTCGAGCGGCGAGGTATAATGAGCAGTTCTTC

length: 15
V: TRBV28
size: many
D: TRBD2
J: TRBJ2-3
CDR3: CASSFGGRSTDTQYF
DNA: TGTGCCAGCAGTTTTGGCGGGAGAAGCACAGATACGCAGTATTTT

length: 12
V: TRBV20-1
size: many
D: -
J: TRBJ2-3
CDR3: CSARDTQRTQYF
DNA: TGCAGTGCTAGAGATACTCAGAGGACGCAGTATTTT

length: 12
V: TRBV3-1
size: many
D: TRBD1
J: TRBJ2-1
CDR3: CASSHRDREQFF
DNA: TGTGCCAGCAGCCACCGGGACAGGGAGCAGTTCTTC

length: 14
V: TRBV18
size: many
D: -
J: TRBJ2-4
CDR3: CASSLSTGENIQYF
DNA: TGTGCCAGCTCGCTCAGTACGGGGGAAAACATTCAGTACTTC

length: 17
V: TRBV4-1
size: -
D: -
J: TRBJ2-7
CDR3: CASSQDPTGALPYEQYF
DNA: TGCGCCAGCAGCCAAGATCCGACCGGGGCCCTACCCTACGAGCAGTACTTC

length: 16
V: TRBV28
size: -
D: TRBD1
J: TRBJ1-5
CDR3: CASRHSQGTAALYPHF
DNA: TGTGCCAGCAGACATTCGCAGGGGACAGCAGCCCTTTACCCGCATTTT

length: 15
V: TRBV6-1
size: few
D: TRBD2
J: TRBJ2-1
CDR3: CASGQLAGGRNEQFF
DNA: TGTGCCAGCGGCCAACTAGCGGGAGGGCGCAATGAGCAGTTCTTC

length: 15
V: TRBV20-1
size: -
D: TRBD2
J: TRBJ2-1
CDR3: CSAKGGRALSNEQFF
DNA: TGCAGTGCTAAAGGCGGGAGGGCCCTATCCAATGAGCAGTTCTTC

length: 15
V: TRBV9
size: many
D: -
J: TRBJ2-5
CDR3: CASSPSGASEETQYF
DNA: TGTGCCAGCAGCCCCAGCGGTGCTAGCGAAGAGACCCAGTACTTC

length: 18
V: TRBV19
size: -
D: -
J: TRBJ2-6
CDR3: CASSINGAVGTRANVLTF
DNA: TGTGCCAGTAGTATCAATGGGGCAGTGGGGACCAGGGCCAACGTCCTGACTTTC

length: 18
V: TRBV18
size: many
D: -
J: TRBJ1-1
CDR3: CASSLNREGATMNTEAFF
DNA: TGTGCCAGCTCACTAAACAGGGAAGGGGCCACGATGAACACTGAAGCTTTCTTT

length: 15
V: TRBV28
size: many
D: -
J: TRBJ1-1
CDR3: CASSLIQGRETEAFF
DNA: TGTGCCAGCAGTTTAATACAGGGACGAGAAACTGAAGCTTTCTTT

length: 16
V: TRBV27
size: many
D: -
J: TRBJ1-1
CDR3: CASALQGGGRNTEAFF
DNA: TGTGCCAGCGCCCTTCAGGGCGGCGGAAGGAACACTGAAGCTTTCTTT

length: 13
V: TRBV3-1
size: many
D: -
J: TRBJ2-1
CDR3: CASSQVRYNEQFF
DNA: TGTGCCAGCAGCCAAGTACGGTACAATGAGCAGTTCTTC

length: 15
V: TRBV19
size: -
D: TRBD2
J: TRBJ2-7
CDR3: CASSIGTSGTYEQYF
DNA: TGTGCCAGTAGTATAGGGACTAGCGGAACCTACGAGCAGTACTTC

length: 18
V: TRBV28
size: -
D: TRBD2
J: TRBJ2-7
CDR3: CASNPTVRTSGSLYEQYF
DNA: TGTGCCAGCAACCCAACGGTGAGGACTAGCGGGAGTCTCTACGAGCAGTACTTC

length: 13
V: TRBV11-2
size: many
D: -
J: TRBJ1-2
CDR3: CASSPMANYGYTF
DNA: TGTGCCAGCAGCCCCATGGCTAACTATGGCTACACCTTC

length: 19
V: TRBV4-1
size: -
D: TRBD1
J: TRBJ1-6
CDR3: CASSQDGDRGLSYNSPLHF
DNA: TGCGCCAGCAGCCAAGATGGGGACAGGGGGCTCTCCTATAATTCACCCCTCCACTTT

length: 14
V: TRBV6-1
size: many
D: -
J: TRBJ2-7
CDR3: CASSAWTASYEQYF
DNA: TGTGCCAGCAGTGCTTGGACCGCGAGTTACGAGCAGTACTTC

length: 17
V: TRBV10-3
size: many
D: TRBD2
J: TRBJ2-1
CDR3: CAISTTTGLAGYNEQFF
DNA: TGTGCCATCAGTACAACAACGGGACTAGCGGGGTACAATGAGCAGTTCTTC

length: 18
V: TRBV30
size: -
D: TRBD1
J: TRBJ2-2
CDR3: CAWSEDQQGALNTGELFF
DNA: TGTGCCTGGAGTGAGGATCAACAGGGGGCGCTTAATACCGGGGAGCTGTTTTTT

length: 13
V: TRBV12-3/TRBV12-4
size: many
D: -
J: TRBJ2-7
CDR3: CASSGTVGHEQYF
DNA: TGTGCCAGCAGCGGGACGGTCGGCCACGAGCAGTACTTC

length: 14
V: TRBV2
size: -
D: TRBD1
J: TRBJ1-1
CDR3: CASTQQGENTEAFF
DNA: TGTGCCAGCACCCAACAGGGGGAGAACACTGAAGCTTTCTTT

length: 13
V: TRBV2
size: many
D: -
J: TRBJ1-2
CDR3: CASNYRGAGGYTF
DNA: TGTGCCAGCAACTACCGGGGGGCGGGTGGCTACACCTTC

length: 13
V: TRBV7-9
size: many
D: TRBD1
J: TRBJ2-7
CDR3: CASTLVTGDEQYF
DNA: TGTGCCAGCACCTTAGTCACAGGGGACGAGCAGTACTTC

length: 16
V: TRBV20-1
size: many
D: -
J: TRBJ1-6
CDR3: CSARGPSSSYNSPLHF
DNA: TGCAGTGCTAGAGGTCCATCCAGCTCCTATAATTCACCCCTCCACTTT

length: 16
V: TRBV20-1
size: many
D: TRBD2
J: TRBJ2-2
CDR3: CSARRVAGAATGELFF
DNA: TGCAGTGCTAGGCGGGTAGCGGGAGCCGCCACCGGGGAGCTGTTTTTT

length: 14
V: TRBV20-1
size: many
D: -
J: TRBJ2-3
CDR3: CSAGADAVSGTQYF
DNA: TGCAGTGCGGGGGCCGACGCCGTGTCTGGTACGCAGTATTTT

length: 14
V: TRBV3-1
size: many
D: -
J: TRBJ2-3
CDR3: CASSQAGITDTQYF
DNA: TGTGCCAGCAGCCAAGCGGGGATCACAGATACGCAGTATTTT

length: 13
V: TRBV12-3/TRBV12-4
size: -
D: TRBD1
J: TRBJ1-1
CDR3: CASTRTGGGEAFF
DNA: TGTGCCAGCACCCGGACAGGGGGCGGTGAAGCTTTCTTT

length: 15
V: TRBV6-5
size: -
D: TRBD1
J: TRBJ1-2
CDR3: CASSYSGTGGDGYTF
DNA: TGTGCCAGCAGTTACTCCGGGACAGGGGGCGATGGCTACACCTTC

length: 16
V: TRBV13
size: many
D: TRBD2
J: TRBJ2-5
CDR3: CASSLITGGLLETQYF
DNA: TGTGCCAGCAGCTTAATAACGGGGGGGCTCTTAGAGACCCAGTACTTC

length: 11
V: TRBV7-9
size: many
D: -
J: TRBJ2-7
CDR3: CASSFQKEQYF
DNA: TGTGCCAGCAGCTTTCAGAAGGAGCAGTACTTC

length: 13
V: TRBV6-1
size: -
D: -
J: TRBJ1-4
CDR3: CAGSEILGEKLFF
DNA: TGTGCCGGCAGTGAAATTCTAGGGGAAAAACTGTTTTTT

length: 15
V: TRBV7-9
size: many
D: -
J: TRBJ1-1
CDR3: CASSPAAGANTEAFF
DNA: TGTGCCAGCAGCCCCGCGGCGGGAGCGAACACTGAAGCTTTCTTT

length: 12
V: TRBV2
size: many
D: -
J: TRBJ1-2
CDR3: CASRGRDLGYTF
DNA: TGTGCCAGCAGAGGACGGGACCTTGGCTACACCTTC

length: 16
V: TRBV5-6
size: -
D: -
J: TRBJ2-3
CDR3: CASSFRRLGFPDTQYF
DNA: TGTGCCAGCAGCTTTAGACGACTAGGGTTCCCGGATACGCAGTATTTT

length: 18
V: TRBV7-8
size: many
D: TRBD1
J: TRBJ1-1
CDR3: CASRLGGGRGVMNTEAFF
DNA: TGTGCCAGCAGATTAGGGGGCGGCAGGGGGGTCATGAACACTGAAGCTTTCTTT

length: 13
V: TRBV19
size: many
D: -
J: TRBJ1-5
CDR3: CASSSSWDQPQHF
DNA: TGTGCCAGTAGTTCGTCCTGGGATCAGCCCCAGCATTTT

length: 14
V: TRBV2
size: many
D: -
J: TRBJ1-6
CDR3: CASRHKPRNSPLHF
DNA: TGTGCCAGCAGACATAAACCCCGAAATTCACCCCTCCACTTT